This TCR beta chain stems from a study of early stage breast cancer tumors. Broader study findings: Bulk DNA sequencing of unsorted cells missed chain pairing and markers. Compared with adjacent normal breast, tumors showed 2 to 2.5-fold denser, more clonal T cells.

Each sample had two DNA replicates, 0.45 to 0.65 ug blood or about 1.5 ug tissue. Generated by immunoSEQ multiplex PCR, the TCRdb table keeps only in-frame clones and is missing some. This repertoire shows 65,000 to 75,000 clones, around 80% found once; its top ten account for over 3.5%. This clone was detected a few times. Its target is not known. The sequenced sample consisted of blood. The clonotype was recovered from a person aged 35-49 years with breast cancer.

The CDR3 loop reads CASSPPVTQGEKLFF. The CDR3 nucleotides read TGTGCCAGCTCACCACCCGTTACCCAGGGCGAAAAACTGTTTTTT. The chain links TRBV18 to TRBJ1-4; D perhaps matches TRBD1 (5 bases). The ends were cut back, 0 bases at V and 8 bases at J, with 13 bases in the middle. The CDR3 runs to 15 residues. The germline V gene has CDR1 KGHSH and CDR2 LQKENI. The full variable domain, rest sourced from reference TRBV18 and TRBJ1-4, is NAGVMQNPRHLVRRRGQEARLRCSPMKGHSHVYWYRQLPEEGLKFMVYLQKENIIDESGMPKERFSAEFPKEGPSILRIQQVVRGDSAAYFCASSPPVTQGEKLFFGSGTQLSVL.